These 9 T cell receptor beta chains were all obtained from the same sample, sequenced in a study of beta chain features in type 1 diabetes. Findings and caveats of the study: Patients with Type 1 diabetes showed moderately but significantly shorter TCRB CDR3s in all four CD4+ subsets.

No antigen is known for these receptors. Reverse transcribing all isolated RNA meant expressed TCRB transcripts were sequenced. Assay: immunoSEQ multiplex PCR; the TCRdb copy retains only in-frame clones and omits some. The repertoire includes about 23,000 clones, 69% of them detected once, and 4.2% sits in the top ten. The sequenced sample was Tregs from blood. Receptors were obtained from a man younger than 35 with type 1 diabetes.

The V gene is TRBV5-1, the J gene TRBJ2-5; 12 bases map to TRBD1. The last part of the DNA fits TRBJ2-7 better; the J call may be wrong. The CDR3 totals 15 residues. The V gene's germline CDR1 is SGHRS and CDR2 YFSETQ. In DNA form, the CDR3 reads TGCGCCAGCAGCTTTTTTGGGGGACAGGGGGCCGAGCAGTACTTC. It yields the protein CASSFFGGQGAEQYF.

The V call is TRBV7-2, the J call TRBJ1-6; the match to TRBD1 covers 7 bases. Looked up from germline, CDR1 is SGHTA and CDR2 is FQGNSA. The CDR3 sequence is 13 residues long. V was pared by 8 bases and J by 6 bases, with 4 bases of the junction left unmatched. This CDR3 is CASLGQINSPLHF. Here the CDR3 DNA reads TGTGCCAGCTTGGGACAGATTAATTCACCCCTCCACTTT.

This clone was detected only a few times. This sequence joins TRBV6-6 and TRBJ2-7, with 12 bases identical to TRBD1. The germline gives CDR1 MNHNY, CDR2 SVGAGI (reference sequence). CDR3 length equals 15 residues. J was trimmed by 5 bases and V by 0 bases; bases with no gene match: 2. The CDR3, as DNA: TGTGCCAGCAGTTACTCGGGGACAGGGGGCGACGAGCAGTACTTC. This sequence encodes CASSYSGTGGDEQYF.

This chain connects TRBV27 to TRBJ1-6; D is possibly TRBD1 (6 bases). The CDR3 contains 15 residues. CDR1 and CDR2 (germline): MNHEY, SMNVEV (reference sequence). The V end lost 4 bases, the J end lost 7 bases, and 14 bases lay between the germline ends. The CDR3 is CASSYLGARNSPLHF. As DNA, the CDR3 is TGTGCCAGCAGTTATTTGGGGGCACGGAATTCACCCCTCCACTTT.

The CDR3 region has the DNA TGTGCCACCGAGGACAGGGCCGCTGAGCAGTTCTTC. As protein: CATEDRAAEQFF. The chain has TRBV19 and TRBJ2-1, with TRBD1 identical over 8 bases. Germline-derived CDR1 and CDR2 are LNHDA and SQIVND (reference sequence). The CDR3 spans 12 residues. The V and J ends lost 10 bases and 9 bases, in that order; junction bases with no gene match: 8.

CDR3 amino acids: CASSIPGTEAFF. The CDR3 region has the DNA TGTGCCAGTAGTATCCCCGGGACTGAAGCTTTCTTT. The chain couples TRBV19 to TRBJ1-1, with unresolved D. V was cut by 3 bases and J by 5 bases, with 7 bases left in between. This CDR3 is built from 12 residues. From germline, CDR1 is LNHDA and CDR2 SQIVND (reference sequence).

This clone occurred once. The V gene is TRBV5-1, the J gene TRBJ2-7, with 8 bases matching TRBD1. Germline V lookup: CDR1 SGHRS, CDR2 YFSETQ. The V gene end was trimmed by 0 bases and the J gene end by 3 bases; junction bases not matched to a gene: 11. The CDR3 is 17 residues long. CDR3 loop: CASSLGYWTGRLYEQYF. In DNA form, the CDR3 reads TGCGCCAGCAGCTTGGGTTATTGGACAGGGAGGCTCTACGAGCAGTACTTC.

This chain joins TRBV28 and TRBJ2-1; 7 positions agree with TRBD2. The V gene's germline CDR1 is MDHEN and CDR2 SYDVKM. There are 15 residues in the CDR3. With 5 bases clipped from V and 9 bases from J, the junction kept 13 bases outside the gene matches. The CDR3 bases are TGTGCCAGCAGTATCTTATGGCGGGAGAGGCCTGAGCAGTTCTTC. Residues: CASSILWRERPEQFF.

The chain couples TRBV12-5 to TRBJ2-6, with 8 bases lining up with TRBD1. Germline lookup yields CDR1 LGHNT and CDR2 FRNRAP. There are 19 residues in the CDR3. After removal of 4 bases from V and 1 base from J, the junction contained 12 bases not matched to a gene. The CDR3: CASGWTSDRVKSGANVLTF. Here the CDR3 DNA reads TGTGCTAGTGGTTGGACCTCGGACAGGGTTAAATCTGGGGCCAACGTCCTGACTTTC.